This T cell receptor beta chain was sequenced in a study of blood T cell repertoires in COVID-19. Overall study: Sources were T cells, B-cell-depleted T cells, or PBMCs; the material itself was cDNA or gDNA.

Cohorts were based on clinical histories the participants reported. The repertoire was sequenced with immunoSEQ multiplex PCR; TCRdb's copy has only in-frame clones and lacks some. The table records some 200,000 clones, 70% to 85% of them present only once. The sequencing sample was made of PBMCs or T cells enriched from blood (not recorded which). This receptor was taken from a woman aged 60-75 years with acute COVID-19.

Written as DNA, the CDR3 is TGTGCCAGCTCACCGCCCACGGGTCCGAACACCGGGGAGCTGTTTTTT. Encoded protein: CASSPPTGPNTGELFF. The chain has TRBV18 and TRBJ2-2; no firm D call. Germline V gives CDR1 KGHSH, CDR2 LQKENI. The CDR3 runs to 16 residues. Trimming stripped 3 bases from V and 0 bases from J, with 11 bases between.